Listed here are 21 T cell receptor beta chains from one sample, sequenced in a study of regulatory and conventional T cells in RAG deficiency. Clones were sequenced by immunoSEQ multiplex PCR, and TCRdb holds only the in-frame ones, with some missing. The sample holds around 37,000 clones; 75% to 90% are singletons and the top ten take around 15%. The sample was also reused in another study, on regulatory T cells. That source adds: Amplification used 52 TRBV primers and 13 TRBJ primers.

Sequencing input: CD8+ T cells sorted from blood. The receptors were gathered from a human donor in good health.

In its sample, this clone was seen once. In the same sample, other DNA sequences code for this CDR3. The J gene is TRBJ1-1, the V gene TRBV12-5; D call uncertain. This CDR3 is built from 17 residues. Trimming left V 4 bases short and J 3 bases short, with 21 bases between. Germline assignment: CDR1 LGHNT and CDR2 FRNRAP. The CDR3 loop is CASGSNSKGRLHTEAFF. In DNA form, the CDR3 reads TGTGCTAGTGGTTCCAACTCCAAAGGGCGCCTCCACACTGAAGCTTTCTTT.

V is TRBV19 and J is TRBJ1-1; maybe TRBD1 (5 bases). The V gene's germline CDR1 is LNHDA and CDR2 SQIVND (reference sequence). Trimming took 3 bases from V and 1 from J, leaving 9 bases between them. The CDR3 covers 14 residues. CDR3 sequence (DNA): TGTGCCAGTAGTATGGGGCCGGGGAACACTGAAGCTTTCTTT. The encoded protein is CASSMGPGNTEAFF. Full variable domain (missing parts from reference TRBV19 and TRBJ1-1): DGGITQSPKYLFRKEGQNVTLSCEQNLNHDAMYWYRQDPGQGLRLIYYSQIVNDFQKGDIAEGYSVSREKKESFPLTVTSAQKNPTAFYLCASSMGPGNTEAFFGQGTRLTVV.

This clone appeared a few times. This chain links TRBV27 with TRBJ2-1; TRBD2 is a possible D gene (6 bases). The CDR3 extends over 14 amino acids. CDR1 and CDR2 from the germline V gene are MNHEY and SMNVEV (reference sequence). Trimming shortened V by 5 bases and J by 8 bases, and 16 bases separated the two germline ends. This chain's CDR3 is CASSRAGFVDEQFF. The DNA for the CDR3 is TGTGCCAGCAGTCGGGCGGGATTCGTAGATGAGCAGTTCTTC.

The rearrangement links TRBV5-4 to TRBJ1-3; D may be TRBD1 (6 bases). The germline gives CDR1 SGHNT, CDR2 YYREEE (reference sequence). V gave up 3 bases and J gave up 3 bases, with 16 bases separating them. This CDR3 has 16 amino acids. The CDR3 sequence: CASSWDGGASGNTIYF. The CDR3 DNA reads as TGTGCCAGCAGCTGGGACGGGGGGGCGAGTGGAAACACCATATATTTT.

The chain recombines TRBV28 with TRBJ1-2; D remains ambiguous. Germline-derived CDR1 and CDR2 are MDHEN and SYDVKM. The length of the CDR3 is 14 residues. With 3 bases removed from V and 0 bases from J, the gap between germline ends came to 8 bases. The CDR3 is CASSFPPPNYGYTF. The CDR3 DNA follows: TGTGCCAGCAGTTTTCCACCTCCTAACTATGGCTACACCTTC.

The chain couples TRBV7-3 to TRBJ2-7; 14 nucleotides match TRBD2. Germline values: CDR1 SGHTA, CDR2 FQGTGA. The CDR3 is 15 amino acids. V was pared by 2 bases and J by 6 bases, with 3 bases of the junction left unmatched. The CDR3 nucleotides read TGTGCCAGCAGCTTAGAGGGACTAGCGGGAGCCGAGCAGTACTTC. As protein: CASSLEGLAGAEQYF.

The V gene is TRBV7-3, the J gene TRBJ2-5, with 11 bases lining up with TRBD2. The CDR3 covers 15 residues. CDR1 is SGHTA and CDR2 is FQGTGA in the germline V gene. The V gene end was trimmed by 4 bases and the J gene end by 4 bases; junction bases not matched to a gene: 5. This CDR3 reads CASSSGLAGIETQYF. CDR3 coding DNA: TGTGCCAGCAGCTCCGGACTAGCGGGTATAGAGACCCAGTACTTC.

CDR3 DNA: TGTGCCAGCCTCGACAGGGGGCGTAGAGGCTACACCTTC. Residues: CASLDRGRRGYTF. The rearrangement uses TRBV6-5 and TRBJ1-2; 10 bases line up with TRBD1. Germline loops: CDR1 MNHEY, CDR2 SVGAGI. This CDR3 has 13 residues. V lost 8 bases and J lost 8; bases outside the gene matches: 8.

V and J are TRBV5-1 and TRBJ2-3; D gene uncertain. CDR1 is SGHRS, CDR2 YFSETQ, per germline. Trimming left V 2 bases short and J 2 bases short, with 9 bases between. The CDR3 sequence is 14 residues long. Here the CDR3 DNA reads TGCGCCAGCAGCTTCGGTGCTCTCACAGATACGCAGTATTTT. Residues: CASSFGALTDTQYF.

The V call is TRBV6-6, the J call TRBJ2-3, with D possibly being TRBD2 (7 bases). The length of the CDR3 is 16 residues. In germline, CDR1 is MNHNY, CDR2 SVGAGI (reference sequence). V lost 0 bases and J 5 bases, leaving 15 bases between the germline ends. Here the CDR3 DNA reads TGTGCCAGCAGTTACTCCAGCGGGATAGGGGGAGATACGCAGTATTTT. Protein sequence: CASSYSSGIGGDTQYF.

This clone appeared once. This chain's CDR3 is CASSLSVGQGMHYGYTF. The CDR3 DNA reads TGTGCCAGCAGCTTAAGTGTTGGCCAGGGGATGCACTATGGCTACACCTTC. This rearrangement joins TRBV7-2 to TRBJ1-2, with a tentative D call TRBD1 (6 bases). The ends were cut back, 2 bases at V and 3 bases at J, with 19 bases in the middle. Germline V gene lookup returns CDR1 SGHTA and CDR2 FQGNSA. The CDR3 is 17 residues long.

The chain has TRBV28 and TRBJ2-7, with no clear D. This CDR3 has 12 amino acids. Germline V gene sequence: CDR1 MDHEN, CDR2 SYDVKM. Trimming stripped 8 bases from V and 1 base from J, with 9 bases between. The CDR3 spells CASLGGSYEQYF. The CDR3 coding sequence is TGTGCCAGCCTGGGCGGTTCCTACGAGCAGTACTTC.

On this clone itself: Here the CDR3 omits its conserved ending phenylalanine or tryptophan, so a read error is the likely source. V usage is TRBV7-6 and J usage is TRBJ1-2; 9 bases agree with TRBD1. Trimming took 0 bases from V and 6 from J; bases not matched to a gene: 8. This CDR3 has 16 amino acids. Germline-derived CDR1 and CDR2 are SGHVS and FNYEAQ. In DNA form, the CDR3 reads TGTGCCAGCAGCTTAGCGCCTGGGACAGGGAAAGATGGCTACACCTCC. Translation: CASSLAPGTGKDGYTS.

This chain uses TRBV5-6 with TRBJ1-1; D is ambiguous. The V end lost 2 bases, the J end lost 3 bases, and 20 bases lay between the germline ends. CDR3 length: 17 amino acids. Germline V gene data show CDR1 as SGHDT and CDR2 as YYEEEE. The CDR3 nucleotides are TGTGCCAGCAGCTTTAGGGAGGGATGGATGTTTCACACTGAAGCTTTCTTT. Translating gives CASSFREGWMFHTEAFF.

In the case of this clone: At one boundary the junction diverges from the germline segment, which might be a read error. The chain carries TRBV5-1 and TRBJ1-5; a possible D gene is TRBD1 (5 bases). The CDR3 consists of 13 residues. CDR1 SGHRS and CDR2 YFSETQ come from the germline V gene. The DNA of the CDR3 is TGCGCCAGCAGCTCCCAGGGACCTCAGCTCCAGCATTTT. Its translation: CASSSQGPQLQHF.

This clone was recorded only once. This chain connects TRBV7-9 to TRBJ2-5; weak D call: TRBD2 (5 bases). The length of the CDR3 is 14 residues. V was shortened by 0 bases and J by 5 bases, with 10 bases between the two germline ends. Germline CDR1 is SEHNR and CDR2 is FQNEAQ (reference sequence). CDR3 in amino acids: CASSLAGDWETQYF. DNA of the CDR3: TGTGCCAGCAGCTTAGCGGGAGACTGGGAGACCCAGTACTTC.

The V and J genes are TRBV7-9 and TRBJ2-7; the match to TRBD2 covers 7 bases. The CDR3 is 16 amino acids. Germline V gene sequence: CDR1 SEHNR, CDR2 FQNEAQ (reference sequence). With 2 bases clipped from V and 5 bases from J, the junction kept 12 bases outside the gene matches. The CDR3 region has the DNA TGTGCCAGCAGCTTATGGTCGGGGAGGGATATCGACGAGCAGTACTTC. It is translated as CASSLWSGRDIDEQYF. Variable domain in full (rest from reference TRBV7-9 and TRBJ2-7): DTGVSQNPRHKITKRGQNVTFRCDPISEHNRLYWYRQTLGQGPEFLTYFQNEAQLEKSRLLSDRFSAERPKGSFSTLEIQRTEQGDSAMYLCASSLWSGRDIDEQYFGPGTRLTVT.

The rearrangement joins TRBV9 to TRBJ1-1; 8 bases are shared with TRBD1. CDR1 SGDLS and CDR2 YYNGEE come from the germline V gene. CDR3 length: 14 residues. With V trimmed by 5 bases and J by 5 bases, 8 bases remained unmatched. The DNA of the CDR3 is TGTGCCAGCAGTGGGGGCAGGGGGCTTACTGAAGCTTTCTTT. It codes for CASSGGRGLTEAFF.

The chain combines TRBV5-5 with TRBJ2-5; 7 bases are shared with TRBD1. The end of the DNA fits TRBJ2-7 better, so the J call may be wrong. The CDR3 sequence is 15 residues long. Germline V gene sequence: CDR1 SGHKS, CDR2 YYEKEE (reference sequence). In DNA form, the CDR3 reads TGTGCCAGCAGCTTGAGGTCAGGGGGCTCCTACGAGCAGTACTTC. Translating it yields CASSLRSGGSYEQYF.

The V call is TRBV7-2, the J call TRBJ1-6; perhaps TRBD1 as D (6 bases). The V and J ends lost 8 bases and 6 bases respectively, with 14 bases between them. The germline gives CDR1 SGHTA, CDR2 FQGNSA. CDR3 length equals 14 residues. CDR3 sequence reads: CASGSGHFNSPLHF. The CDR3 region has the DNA TGTGCCAGCGGATCGGGACACTTTAATTCACCCCTCCACTTT.

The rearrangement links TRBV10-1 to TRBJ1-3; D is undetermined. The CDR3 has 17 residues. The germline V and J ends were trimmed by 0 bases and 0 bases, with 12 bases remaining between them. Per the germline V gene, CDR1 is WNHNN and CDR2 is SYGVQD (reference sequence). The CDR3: CASSESTPRSSGNTIYF. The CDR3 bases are TGCGCCAGCAGTGAGTCGACTCCCAGGAGCTCTGGAAACACCATATATTTT.